This record concerns one T cell receptor (beta chain) sequence. Germline loops: CDR1 SGHDT, CDR2 YYEEEE. With 4 bases removed from V and 9 bases from J, the gap between germline ends came to 20 bases. This CDR3 spans 15 amino acids. In the source study's methods: Scientists estimated how many nucleated cells there were by amplifying reference gene primers. The method was immunoSEQ multiplex PCR; TCRdb's version includes in-frame clones alone and lacks a portion of them. V, J and clone size derive from that table, while D and trimming were established from the DNA sequence. The data contain approximately 250,000 clones, 85% to 90% of them singletons. The sample originates from a study of blood T cell repertoires in COVID-19. Overall study: PBMCs, B-cell-depleted T cells, or T cells were the source of the cDNA or gDNA that made up the material.

Self-reported history from a screening survey and questionnaire set each donor's cohort. This chain joins TRBV5-6 and TRBJ1-5; maybe TRBD1 (5 bases). Sequenced material: PBMCs or T cells enriched from blood (not recorded which). This sequence was found in a woman aged 25 to 39 with acute COVID-19. For the CDR3, the DNA is TGTGCCAGCAGCGTAAATACAGGAGCCTCAGGGCCCCAGCATTTT. This translates into CASSVNTGASGPQHF.